The sequence of this T cell receptor beta chain was determined in a study of OX40 agonist ivuxolimab in advanced cancers. On the study more broadly: Intravenous ivuxolimab at 0.01 to 10 mg/kg was given to patients every 2 weeks. Dose-escalation patients' cancers were hepatocellular carcinoma, melanoma, renal cell or head and neck cancer.

Study outcomes and limitations: At 0.1 to 3.0 mg/kg, clonal expansion of CD4+ and CD8+ blood T cells had occurred by week 6.

The V end was cut by 1 base, the J end by 3 bases, with 11 bases between. CDR3 length: 15 residues. CDR1 is SGHNT, CDR2 YYREEE, per germline (reference sequence). Sequencing was performed with immunoSEQ multiplex PCR; in TCRdb, only in-frame clones are kept and a portion is missing. The sample carries approximately 77,000 clones, approximately 85% recorded once. Turning to this clone: Its antigen is unidentified.

The sequence came from an adult with an advanced solid tumor such as melanoma, head and neck, liver or kidney cancer. J is TRBJ1-5 and V is TRBV5-4; tentative D call: TRBD1 (6 bases). The sample in question was CD4+ or CD8+ T cells sorted from blood, obtained in a trial of the OX40 agonist ivuxolimab. CDR3 coding DNA: TGTGCCAGCAGCTTGTGGGGGGGCCCCAATCAGCCCCAGCATTTT. Encoded protein: CASSLWGGPNQPQHF.